A single sample gave rise to the 22 T cell receptor beta chains below, sequenced in a study of blood T cell repertoires in COVID-19. Method: immunoSEQ multiplex PCR; TCRdb's copy keeps in-frame clones and lacks some. The sample records almost 90,000 clones, over 80% being singletons. The sample taken for sequencing was peripheral blood. These receptors all stem from an elderly man with acute or convalescent COVID-19.

This chain joins TRBV11-2 and TRBJ1-4; D ambiguous. The germline V gene encodes CDR1 SGHAT and CDR2 FQNNGV. The CDR3 consists of 14 residues. The V and J ends lost 1 base and 4 bases respectively, with 7 bases between them. CDR3 in amino acids: CASSLGQNNEKLFF. CDR3 bases: TGTGCCAGCAGCTTAGGCCAGAATAATGAAAAACTGTTTTTT.

J is TRBJ2-1 and V is TRBV7-2; TRBD2 agrees at 8 bases. This CDR3 has 16 amino acids. The junction had 5 bases not matched to a gene; V was cut back by 3 bases and J by 1 base. The V gene's germline CDR1 is SGHTA and CDR2 FQGNSA. The CDR3 region is CASSFLGGASYNEQFF. The CDR3 coding sequence is TGTGCCAGCAGCTTCCTCGGGGGGGCGTCCTACAATGAGCAGTTCTTC.

The rearrangement joins TRBV9 to TRBJ1-6; D is perhaps TRBD1 (5 bases). Germline loops: CDR1 SGDLS, CDR2 YYNGEE. The CDR3 spans 17 residues. With 0 bases removed from V and 6 bases from J, the gap between germline ends came to 16 bases. The CDR3 DNA follows: TGTGCCAGCAGCGTAGGGGCAGGGAGGAGGGGTAATTCACCCCTCCACTTT. Encoded protein: CASSVGAGRRGNSPLHF. Drawing the rest from reference TRBV9 and TRBJ1-6, the complete variable domain is DSGVTQTPKHLITATGQRVTLRCSPRSGDLSVYWYQQSLDQGLQFLIQYYNGEERAKGNILERFSAQQFPDLHSELNLSSLELGDSALYFCASSVGAGRRGNSPLHFGNGTRLTVT.

Only one count was recorded for this clone. V and J are TRBV5-1 and TRBJ2-5; possible D gene TRBD1, 6 bases. This CDR3 has 16 residues. Germline V gene data show CDR1 as SGHRS and CDR2 as YFSETQ. Trimming removed 4 bases from V and 1 base from J, with 17 bases in between. CDR3 DNA sequence: TGCGCCAGCAGCCCGGACAGCCCTAGAGGCCAAGAGACCCAGTACTTC. Its protein is CASSPDSPRGQETQYF.

The sample holds one count of this clone. The V and J genes are TRBV5-1 and TRBJ2-2; a weak D match, TRBD1 (6 bases). Trimming left V 2 bases short and J 7 bases short, with 21 bases between. This CDR3 region has 17 residues. Germline CDR1 reads SGHRS; CDR2 reads YFSETQ. The CDR3: CASSLLITGTSGGELFF. CDR3 nucleotide sequence: TGCGCCAGCAGCTTACTAATCACAGGGACGTCGGGCGGGGAGCTGTTTTTT.

This chain uses TRBV5-1 with TRBJ1-2, with 9 bases matching TRBD1. This CDR3 is 14 amino acids long. The junction had 5 bases not matched to a gene; V was cut back by 4 bases and J by 4 bases. In germline, CDR1 is SGHRS, CDR2 YFSETQ. CDR3 region: CASSARQGGYGYTF. The CDR3 DNA reads TGCGCCAGCAGCGCTAGACAGGGGGGCTATGGCTACACCTTC.

V and J are TRBV6-2 or TRBV6-3 and TRBJ2-7, with a weak D call TRBD2 (6 bases). Trimming shortened V by 5 bases and J by 5 bases, and 16 bases separated the two germline ends. Germline CDR1 is MNHEY and CDR2 is SVGEGT. This CDR3 region has 14 residues. The CDR3 loop is CASSRRGERDEQYF. CDR3 nucleotides: TGTGCCAGCAGTAGGAGGGGAGAACGGGACGAGCAGTACTTC.

The chain recombines TRBV5-1 with TRBJ1-2, with 8 bases lining up with TRBD1. Germline loops: CDR1 SGHRS, CDR2 YFSETQ. The CDR3 length is 14 residues. V was pared by 2 bases and J by 8 bases, with 8 bases of the junction left unmatched. CDR3 bases: TGCGCCAGCAGCTTAGGGACAGGAGGCTTGGGCTACACCTTC. Translated: CASSLGTGGLGYTF.

V usage is TRBV20-1 and J usage is TRBJ1-1; D is perhaps TRBD1 (5 bases). This CDR3 contains 11 residues. The V gene lost 5 bases and the J gene lost 10 bases, with 14 bases spanning the gap. Germline loops: CDR1 DFQATT, CDR2 SNEGSKA (reference sequence). The CDR3 region has the DNA TGCAGTGCTGGGGAAGGGGTGGGAGCTTTCTTT. It yields the protein CSAGEGVGAFF.

The chain has TRBV9 and TRBJ2-3; 8 positions match TRBD2. Germline CDR1 reads SGDLS; CDR2 reads YYNGEE. Unmatched junction bases numbered 12, after V lost 4 bases and J lost 5 bases. The CDR3 is 16 residues long. This CDR3 is CASSPRGAGEGDTQYF. As DNA, the CDR3 is TGTGCCAGCAGCCCGAGAGGAGCGGGGGAGGGAGATACGCAGTATTTT.

Concerning this clone itself: At one of its ends the junction is not consistent with the germline gene, which may arise from a read error. The gene calls are TRBV7-7 and TRBJ2-5, with D possibly TRBD1 on 6 matching bases. There are 15 residues in the CDR3. Looked up from germline, CDR1 is SSHAT and CDR2 is FNYEAQ (reference sequence). The CDR3 nucleotides are TGTGCTAGCAGCCCAGGGACACCCCAAGGGCAGACCCAGTACTTC. Protein: CASSPGTPQGQTQYF.

The chain uses TRBV5-4 and TRBJ1-1, with D tentatively TRBD1 (5 bases). Between the trimmed V and J ends, which lost 0 bases and 4 bases, there was a span of 10 bases. Germline values: CDR1 SGHNT, CDR2 YYREEE (reference sequence). The CDR3 spans 14 residues. CDR3 sequence (DNA): TGTGCCAGCAGCTTGGCCCGGGGGGGCACTGAAGCTTTCTTT. Translated, it gives CASSLARGGTEAFF. Supplemented by reference TRBV5-4 and TRBJ1-1, the full variable domain reads ETGVTQSPTHLIKTRGQQVTLRCSSQSGHNTVSWYQQALGQGPQFIFQYYREEENGRGNFPPRFSGLQFPNYSSELNVNALELDDSALYLCASSLARGGTEAFFGQGTRLTVV.

This clone was seen a few times. The chain joins TRBV28 to TRBJ1-1, with 10 bases aligning to TRBD1. The CDR3 totals 23 residues. The germline CDR1 and CDR2 sequences are MDHEN and SYDVKM. V dropped 4 bases and J dropped 0; count of bases not matched to a gene: 26. In nucleotides, the CDR3 is TGTGCCAGCAGTTCAAACTGGATGGACCCGGGACAGGGGAAGAAGGGCATGAACACTGAAGCTTTCTTT. Translated, it gives CASSSNWMDPGQGKKGMNTEAFF. Together with reference TRBV28 and TRBJ1-1, the CDR3 gives the full variable domain: DVKVTQSSRYLVKRTGEKVFLECVQDMDHENMFWYRQDPGLGLRLIYFSYDVKMKEKGDIPEGYSVSREKKERFSLILESASTNQTSMYLCASSSNWMDPGQGKKGMNTEAFFGQGTRLTVV.

The J gene is TRBJ1-2, the V gene TRBV14, with 12 bases identical to TRBD1. Germline V lookup: CDR1 SGHDN, CDR2 FVKESK. The CDR3 covers 19 residues. J gave up 0 bases and V 3 bases, and 11 bases lay outside the gene matches. For the CDR3, the DNA is TGTGCCAGCAGCCAGCGCGAAGGGACAGGGGGCGGAACTAACTATGGCTACACCTTC. It codes for CASSQREGTGGGTNYGYTF.

V is TRBV12-3 or TRBV12-4 and J is TRBJ1-4, with D hard to call. The CDR3 is 13 amino acids. V gave up 1 base and J gave up 6 bases, with 6 bases separating them. This CDR3 is CASSLGADEKLFF. Written as DNA, the CDR3 is TGTGCCAGCAGTTTAGGGGCCGATGAAAAACTGTTTTTT.

The chain combines TRBV29-1 with TRBJ2-2; 11 bases are a match to TRBD1. CDR1 is SQVTM, CDR2 ANQGSEA, per germline. Germline trimming cut 4 bases from V and 1 base from J; bases unmatched to any gene: 5. The length of the CDR3 is 16 residues. The chain's CDR3 is CSVVDRGRENTGELFF. In nucleotides, the CDR3 is TGCAGCGTTGTGGACAGGGGGCGCGAGAACACCGGGGAGCTGTTTTTT.

The table lists this clone with a count of one. The chain is built from TRBV7-2 and TRBJ1-1; 8 nucleotides match TRBD1. Germline V lookup: CDR1 SGHTA, CDR2 FQGNSA. The CDR3 covers 13 residues. V dropped 5 bases and J dropped 5; count of bases not matched to a gene: 4. CDR3 sequence reads: CASSRTGKTEAFF. In nucleotides, the CDR3 is TGTGCCAGCAGCCGGACAGGGAAAACTGAAGCTTTCTTT.

The gene calls are TRBV6-5 and TRBJ1-2; possible D gene TRBD1, 6 bases. V lost 7 bases and J 3 bases, leaving 18 bases between the germline ends. The CDR3 has 15 residues. CDR1 is MNHEY and CDR2 is SVGAGI in the germline V gene. The CDR3 DNA reads TGTGCCAGCACCCTCCACTCCCAGGGGTACTATGGCTACACCTTC. This encodes CASTLHSQGYYGYTF.

The chain uses TRBV7-3 and TRBJ2-1, with TRBD2 matching over 8 bases. The CDR3 spans 15 residues. The germline V gene encodes CDR1 SGHTA and CDR2 FQGTGA. V gave up 1 base and J gave up 3 bases; unmatched junction bases: 2. DNA of the CDR3: TGTGCCAGCAGCTTAATAGCGGGGCTCTACAATGAGCAGTTCTTC. It specifies CASSLIAGLYNEQFF.

V gene TRBV6-5 combines with J gene TRBJ2-2; 14 bases are a match to TRBD2. Germline V gene sequence: CDR1 MNHEY, CDR2 SVGAGI. V shed 8 bases, J shed 7 bases, and the junction held 6 bases outside the gene matches. The CDR3 runs 15 residues. CDR3 amino acids: CASGGLAGGNGELFF. DNA for the CDR3: TGTGCCAGCGGAGGACTAGCGGGAGGAAACGGGGAGCTGTTTTTT.

The CDR3 DNA reads as TGTGCCAGCAGCGCCCGACGGAGCTCTGGAAACACCATATATTTT. Residues: CASSARRSSGNTIYF. The chain joins TRBV5-6 to TRBJ1-3, with D hard to call. Germline assignment: CDR1 SGHDT and CDR2 YYEEEE. V was shortened by 4 bases and J by 0 bases, with 11 bases between the two germline ends. The CDR3 is 15 residues long.

This CDR3 is CASTSRGSSYEQYF. The CDR3 nucleotides read TGTGCCAGTACCTCACGTGGGAGCTCCTACGAGCAGTACTTC. The chain has TRBV19 and TRBJ2-7; possible D gene TRBD2, 5 bases. The CDR3 loop spans 14 amino acids. The V and J ends lost 7 bases and 0 bases respectively, with 13 bases between them. CDR1 is LNHDA and CDR2 is SQIVND in the germline V gene (reference sequence).